Listed below are T cell receptor beta chains from one sample, sequenced in a study of T cell changes during pregnancy in multiple sclerosis. Method: immunoSEQ multiplex PCR; TCRdb's copy keeps in-frame clones and lacks some. The data hold roughly 100,000 clones, with roughly nine tenths observed a single time. The sequencing here drew on peripheral blood, taken before pregnancy. These receptors originate from a female donor with multiple sclerosis, enrolled in a pregnancy study. The CDR3 runs from the conserved cysteine through the conserved F or W. The D gene is left open where the match is weak. Clone size, where shown, is once, few, many, or a class for clones that have expanded.

V	size	D	J	CDR3	DNA
TRBV4-2	-	-	TRBJ1-1	CASSQVQGNTEAFF	TGTGCCAGCAGCCAAGTACAGGGGAACACTGAAGCTTTCTTT
TRBV7-2	few	TRBD2	TRBJ2-7	CASSSSPLAGYEQYF	TGTGCCAGCAGCTCTAGCCCACTAGCGGGCTACGAGCAGTACTTC
TRBV6-6	-	-	TRBJ1-3	CASRKQVSAGNTIYF	TGTGCCAGCAGGAAACAGGTCTCGGCTGGAAACACCATATATTTT
TRBV27	-	TRBD2	TRBJ2-3	CASSSTHLAGPSTDTQYF	TGTGCCAGCAGTTCTACCCATTTAGCGGGGCCTAGCACAGATACGCAGTATTTT
TRBV11-3	-	TRBD1	TRBJ1-1	CASSAGQGNTEAFF	TGTGCCAGCAGCGCCGGACAGGGAAACACTGAAGCTTTCTTT
TRBV9	-	-	TRBJ2-1	CASSVRVTGRGGEQFF	TGTGCCAGCAGCGTTCGGGTGACGGGCCGGGGTGGTGAGCAGTTCTTC
TRBV2	-	-	TRBJ2-5	CASSFSVLGETQYF	TGTGCCAGCAGCTTTAGCGTACTGGGGGAGACCCAGTACTTC
TRBV19	-	-	TRBJ2-2	CASSPEDRLELFF	TGTGCCAGTAGTCCCGAAGACAGGTTAGAGCTGTTTTTT
TRBV19	-	-	TRBJ1-5	CASSIPRANQPQHF	TGTGCCAGTAGTATCCCCCGAGCTAATCAGCCCCAGCATTTT
TRBV19	-	TRBD2	TRBJ2-1	CASSGVRTSATNEQFF	TGTGCCAGTAGTGGAGTAAGGACTAGCGCGACCAATGAGCAGTTCTTC
TRBV6-5	-	-	TRBJ1-1	CASSYDLSRVNTEAFF	TGTGCCAGCAGTTACGACCTTTCGAGGGTGAACACTGAAGCTTTCTTT
TRBV6-1	-	TRBD1	TRBJ2-3	CAVQEGQGGADTQYF	TGTGCCGTACAGGAAGGACAGGGGGGCGCAGATACGCAGTATTTT
TRBV7-3	-	TRBD1	TRBJ2-5	CASSMTGMETQYF	TGTGCCAGCAGCATGACAGGGATGGAGACCCAGTACTTC
TRBV5-1	-	-	TRBJ2-7	CASSFAPGGLEQYF	TGCGCCAGCAGCTTCGCCCCCGGGGGACTCGAGCAGTACTTC
TRBV30	-	-	TRBJ1-3	CAWSVEGNTIYF	TGTGCCTGGAGTGTAGAGGGAAACACCATATATTTT
TRBV7-9	-	TRBD2	TRBJ2-1	CASNEQTSGDNEQFF	TGTGCCAGCAACGAACAGACTAGCGGGGACAATGAGCAGTTCTTC
TRBV7-8	-	TRBD1	TRBJ2-1	CASSLAGQGSYNEQFF	TGTGCCAGCAGCTTAGCGGGACAGGGATCCTACAATGAGCAGTTCTTC
TRBV29-1	-	TRBD1	TRBJ1-1	CSVDKKDRVEVDTEAFF	TGCAGCGTTGATAAAAAGGACAGGGTGGAGGTTGACACTGAAGCTTTCTTT
TRBV12-5	-	-	TRBJ2-7	CASALIASEQYF	TGTGCTAGTGCCTTGATAGCTAGCGAGCAGTACTTC
TRBV28	-	TRBD1	TRBJ1-1	CASRMTGGKGVTEAFF	TGTGCCAGCAGAATGACAGGGGGCAAAGGAGTCACTGAAGCTTTCTTT
TRBV5-8	-	TRBD1	TRBJ2-1	CASSPPTGEVYEQFF	TGTGCCAGCAGCCCCCCGACAGGGGAGGTTTATGAGCAGTTCTTC
TRBV7-9	-	-	TRBJ1-4	CASSWDLDPNEKLFF	TGTGCCAGCAGCTGGGACTTGGATCCTAATGAAAAACTGTTTTTT
TRBV15	-	TRBD1	TRBJ2-5	CATSRSETGPDQETQYF	TGTGCCACCAGCAGATCGGAGACAGGGCCCGACCAAGAGACCCAGTACTTC
TRBV27	-	TRBD1	TRBJ2-1	CASSSPGTGHDEQFF	TGTGCCAGCAGTTCCCCCGGGACAGGCCACGATGAGCAGTTCTTC
TRBV7-3	-	-	TRBJ1-5	CASSLGPNQPQHF	TGTGCCAGCAGCCTCGGTCCAAATCAGCCCCAGCATTTT
TRBV30	-	-	TRBJ1-6	CAWSTRGNSPLHF	TGTGCCTGGAGTACCCGGGGAAATTCACCCCTCCACTTT
TRBV5-1	-	-	TRBJ2-5	CASSSPRQPSQETQYF	TGCGCCAGCAGCTCCCCGAGGCAGCCCAGCCAAGAGACCCAGTACTTC
TRBV27	once	TRBD2	TRBJ2-1	CATSTSGSYNEQFF	TGTGCCACCTCGACTAGCGGGAGCTACAATGAGCAGTTCTTC
TRBV6-4	-	TRBD1	TRBJ2-1	CASSPRDSSNEQFF	TGTGCCAGCAGTCCCCGGGACAGTTCCAATGAGCAGTTCTTC
TRBV7-9	-	-	TRBJ2-3	CASTGKLGSTDTQYF	TGTGCCAGCACCGGAAAACTAGGGAGCACAGATACGCAGTATTTT
TRBV7-3	-	TRBD1	TRBJ2-7	CASSRGQGEYF	TGTGCCAGCAGTAGGGGACAGGGTGAGTACTTC
TRBV30	-	-	TRBJ1-4	CAWSVGRGYEKLFF	TGTGCCTGGAGCGTGGGCAGGGGTTATGAAAAACTGTTTTTT
TRBV9	-	TRBD1	TRBJ1-6	CASSDRDSWGSPLHF	TGTGCCAGCAGCGACCGGGACAGCTGGGGTTCACCCCTCCACTTT
TRBV9	-	-	TRBJ2-4	CASSLGSSGNIQYF	TGTGCCAGCAGCCTCGGGAGTTCCGGGAACATTCAGTACTTC
TRBV6-5	-	TRBD2	TRBJ2-1	CASSYFPSGALGEQFF	TGTGCCAGCAGTTACTTTCCTAGCGGGGCCCTCGGGGAGCAGTTCTTC
TRBV4-2	-	-	TRBJ1-1	CASSQDLRGEAFF	TGTGCCAGCAGCCAAGATTTACGCGGTGAAGCTTTCTTT
TRBV14	few	-	TRBJ1-1	CASSQTTGSTEAFF	TGTGCCAGCAGCCAAACGACAGGTAGCACTGAAGCTTTCTTT
TRBV11-3	-	TRBD2	TRBJ2-2	CASSLSAGVVGELFF	TGTGCCAGCAGCTTATCAGCGGGAGTGGTCGGGGAGCTGTTTTTT
TRBV2	-	TRBD1	TRBJ1-2	CASSESLGQGYGYTF	TGTGCCAGCAGTGAATCCTTAGGACAGGGTTATGGCTACACCTTC
TRBV6-1	-	-	TRBJ1-5	CASSDRASNQPQHF	TGTGCCAGCAGTGACAGGGCTAGCAATCAGCCCCAGCATTTT
TRBV7-9	-	-	TRBJ2-1	CASSLGSAEYLYNEQFF	TGTGCCAGCAGCTTAGGATCCGCGGAATACTTATACAATGAGCAGTTCTTC
TRBV14	-	TRBD1	TRBJ2-1	CASGDRGWDNEQFF	TGTGCCAGCGGAGACAGGGGTTGGGACAATGAGCAGTTCTTC
TRBV5-1	-	-	TRBJ1-1	CASSLNAGGANTEAFF	TGCGCCAGCAGCCTGAACGCGGGGGGGGCGAACACTGAAGCTTTCTTT
TRBV6-4	few	-	TRBJ2-1	CASLLGKPAREQFF	TGTGCCAGCCTGCTAGGAAAACCAGCAAGGGAGCAGTTCTTC
TRBV18	-	-	TRBJ2-7	CASSPPTGLSSYEQYF	TGTGCCAGCTCACCACCCACAGGGCTGAGCTCCTACGAGCAGTACTTC
TRBV28	few	TRBD1	TRBJ1-2	CASSSLHRGRIYGYTF	TGTGCCAGCAGTTCCCTCCACAGGGGGCGAATCTATGGCTACACCTTC